The T cell receptor beta chain described here comes from a study of regulatory T cells in long-lasting Graves disease. Findings of the study overall: Thyroid tissue was not sampled; only peripheral blood was. Between persistent patients, 2,500 to 3,500 public clonotypes were shared, exceeding the 900 to 1,000 shared between new patients.

The CDR3 loop spans 14 amino acids. CDR1 MGHRA and CDR2 YSYEKL come from the germline V gene. V trimming: 4 bases; J trimming: 7 bases; junction bases outside the gene matches: 6. Sample time point: persistent/refractory GD, antithyroid drugs over 5 years with positive TRAb. Construction of the TCR library relied on RNA isolated from PBMCs. Investigators report Graves' disease was diagnosed under American Thyroid Association guidelines. The TCR beta library used iRepertoire HTBI primers with Arm-PCR amplification of CDR3. TCRdb re-analysed the multiplex PCR reads in MiXCR, keeping a single row per CDR3 protein. The table has more than 300,000 distinct CDR3 sequences, roughly 25% seen once. Of note for this clonotype: Its antigen remains unidentified.

The chain combines TRBV4-1 with TRBJ2-5; 10 bases line up with TRBD1. The material was peripheral blood mononuclear cells (PBMCs), obtained when the disease was refractory, from a patient treated with antithyroid drugs. The receptor was isolated from a woman aged 40 to 50 with Graves disease. CDR3 region: CASSPTGGGRTQYF. CDR3 sequence (DNA): TGCGCCAGCAGCCCGACAGGGGGCGGGCGGACCCAGTACTTC.